This entry is about one TCR beta chain. The germline V gene has CDR1 SGHRS and CDR2 YFSETQ. This CDR3 is 15 amino acids long. Germline trimming cut 4 bases from V and 4 bases from J; bases unmatched to any gene: 3. Extraction and reverse transcription of RNA yielded cDNA as the sequencing template. Repertoires were generated with immunoSEQ multiplex PCR, while TCRdb's copy carries only in-frame clones and drops some. The sample includes approximately 6,900 clones, about two thirds seen only once; the top ten take 16%. The data belong to a study of CD8+ T cells in alopecia areata. Stated treatment: oral pan-JAK inhibitor, 5-10 mg twice daily. Peripheral blood, together with lesional scalp punch biopsies, was collected from alopecia areata patients.

The sequence was collected from a human donor with alopecia areata. The rearrangement joins TRBV5-1 to TRBJ2-5; TRBD2 agrees at 14 bases. The sample was skin, taken at week 4, from a patient treated with tofacitinib. DNA for the CDR3: TGCGCCAGCAGCGCGGGGACTAGCGGGAGAGAGACCCAGTACTTC. Translating gives CASSAGTSGRETQYF.